This TCR beta chain was sequenced for a study of CD8 T cells in ankylosing spondylitis. Broader study findings: What appeared characteristic of ankylosing spondylitis blood was a TCR beta motif of 7 or 8 highly homologous variants. Disease-associated clonotypes exhibited CD8+ identity and were relatively infrequent in peripheral blood. Some of the motif variants had earlier been found in reactive arthritis patients' fluid and blood. From matched ankylosing spondylitis synovial fluid, disease-linked clones were reportedly recovered at significantly enriched levels.

For this clonotype: The antigen remains unidentified.

CDR1 is MNHEY and CDR2 is SVGAGI in the germline V gene. CDR3 length equals 15 residues. V was cut by 5 bases and J by 4 bases, with 14 bases left in between. A quantitative 5'-RACE method, one with molecular barcodes, was used to make TCR beta libraries. TCRdb reprocessed the 5' RACE reads via MiXCR and lists one record per CDR3 protein. The sample has 750,000 to 850,000 distinct CDR3 sequences, 12% seen once; the top ten hold around 0.51%. Sequenced input: blood, either unsorted or a sorted T cell fraction (not recorded which). This clonotype originated in a male donor with ankylosing spondylitis. V is TRBV6-5 and J is TRBJ1-4, with D perhaps matching TRBD1 (5 bases). The CDR3: CASSAFRGNNEKLFF. Written as DNA, the CDR3 is TGTGCCAGCAGTGCGTTTAGGGGAAATAATGAAAAACTGTTTTTT.